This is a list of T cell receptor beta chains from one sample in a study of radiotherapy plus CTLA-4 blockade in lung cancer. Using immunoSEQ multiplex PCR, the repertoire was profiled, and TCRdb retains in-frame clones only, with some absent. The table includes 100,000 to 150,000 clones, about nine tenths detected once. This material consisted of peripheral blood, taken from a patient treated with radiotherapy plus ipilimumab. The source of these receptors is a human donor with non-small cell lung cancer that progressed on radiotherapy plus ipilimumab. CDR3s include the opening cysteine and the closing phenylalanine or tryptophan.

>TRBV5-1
CASSAEPYEQYF
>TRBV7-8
CASTDRLAYEQYF
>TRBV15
CATSRVIGQGRGYTF
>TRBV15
CATSRDGRVGGYTF
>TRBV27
CASSLLNLAYNEQFF
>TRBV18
CASSSGLAGNTQYF
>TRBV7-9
CASSMAYEQYF
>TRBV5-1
CASSLGSSGAAQITQYF
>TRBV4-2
CASSQENTGTNEKLFF
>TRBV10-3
CAISDGQANTQYF
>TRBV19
CASSIVLGTGANVLTF
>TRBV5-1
CASSLEDRQYF
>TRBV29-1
CSATPGLAVSEQYF
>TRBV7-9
CASSDQGNTEAFF
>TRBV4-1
CASSTLSWTGGLNEQFF
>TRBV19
CASSGGLFREQFF
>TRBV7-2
CASSPRGGRGYEQYF
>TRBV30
CAWSPRKRSQETQYF
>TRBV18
CASSTNTGELFF
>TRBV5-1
CASSSIPGGGLTEAFF
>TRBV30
CAWSVTSGRVAPNEQFF
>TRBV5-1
CASSLLGDSNQPQHF
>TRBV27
CASSQVGVTGETQYF
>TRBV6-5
CASSRDRGAGELFF
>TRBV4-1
CASMNAPSGPHNEQFF
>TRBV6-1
CASSAGGHSGNTIYF
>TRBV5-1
CASSLGAGPGANVLTF
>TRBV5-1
CASSRRPSNEQFF
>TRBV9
CASSVAGADTQYF
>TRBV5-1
CASSLVGGLAGEEQFF
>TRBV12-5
CASGLTLSSSGANVLTF
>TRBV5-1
CASSLRRGSPQPGELFF